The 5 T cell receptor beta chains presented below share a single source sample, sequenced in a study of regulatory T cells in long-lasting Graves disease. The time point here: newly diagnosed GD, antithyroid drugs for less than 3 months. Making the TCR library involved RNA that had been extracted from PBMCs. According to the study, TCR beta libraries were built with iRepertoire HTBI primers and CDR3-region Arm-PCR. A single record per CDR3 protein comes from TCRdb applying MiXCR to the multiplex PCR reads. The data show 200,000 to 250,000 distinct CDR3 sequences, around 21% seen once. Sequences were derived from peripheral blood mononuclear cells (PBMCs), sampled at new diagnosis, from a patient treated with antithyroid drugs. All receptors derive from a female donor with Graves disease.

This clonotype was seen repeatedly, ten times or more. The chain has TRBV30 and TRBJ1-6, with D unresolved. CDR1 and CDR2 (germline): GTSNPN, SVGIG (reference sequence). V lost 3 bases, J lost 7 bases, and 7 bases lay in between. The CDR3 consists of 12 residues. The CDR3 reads CAWRTENSPLHF. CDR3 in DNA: TGTGCCTGGAGAACTGAAAATTCACCCCTCCACTTT.

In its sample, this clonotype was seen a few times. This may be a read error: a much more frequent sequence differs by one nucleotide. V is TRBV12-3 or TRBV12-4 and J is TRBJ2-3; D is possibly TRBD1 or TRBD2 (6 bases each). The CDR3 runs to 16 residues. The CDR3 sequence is CAGSLEGGVGTDTQYF. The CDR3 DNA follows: TGTGCCGGCAGTTTAGAGGGGGGTGTGGGAACAGATACGCAGTATTTT.

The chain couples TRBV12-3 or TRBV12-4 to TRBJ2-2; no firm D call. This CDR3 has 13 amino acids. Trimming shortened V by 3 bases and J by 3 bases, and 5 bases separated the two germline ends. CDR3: CASSFGDTGELFF. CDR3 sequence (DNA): TGTGCCAGCAGTTTTGGAGACACCGGGGAGCTGTTTTTT.

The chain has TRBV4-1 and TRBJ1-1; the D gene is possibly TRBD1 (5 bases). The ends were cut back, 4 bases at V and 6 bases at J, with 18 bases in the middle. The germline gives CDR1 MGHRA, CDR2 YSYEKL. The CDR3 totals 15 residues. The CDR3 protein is CASSRTPGKGAEAFF. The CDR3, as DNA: TGCGCCAGCAGCCGGACCCCAGGGAAGGGCGCTGAAGCTTTCTTT.

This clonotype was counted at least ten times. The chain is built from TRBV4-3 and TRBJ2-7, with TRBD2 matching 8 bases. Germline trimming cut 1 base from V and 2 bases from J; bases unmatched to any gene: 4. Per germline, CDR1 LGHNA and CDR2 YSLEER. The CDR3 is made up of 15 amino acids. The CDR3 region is CASSQGRAGAYEQYF. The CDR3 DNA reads TGCGCCAGCAGCCAAGGTAGAGCGGGGGCCTACGAGCAGTACTTC.